This T cell receptor (beta chain) emerged from a study of CXCR3-negative and CXCR3-positive naive CD8 T cells (dated by TCRdb to about 2019). Some background on the complete study: In total, 130 million to 150 million TRB reads were obtained, which works out to roughly 1.5 +/- 0.3 million reads per library. Data from fewer than 12 donors, pooled across two independent experiments, went into the diversity and physicochemical repertoire analyses. The TRBV-TRBJ cluster analysis covered naive subsets from a handful of donors and memory cells from 3 donors. What the authors observed across the whole study: CXCR3 expression partially decreased after cryopreservation, so most assays used freshly isolated PBMCs. Comparably high repertoire diversity was found in both naive subsets, whereas much lower repertoire diversity was found in memory CD8+ T cells. Because surface CD5, which has been linked to self-reactivity in mice, was comparable between naive subsets, TCR interaction strength was also inferred from TRB CDR3 physicochemical properties. TRB CDR3s from CXCR3-positive naive cells showed higher hydrophobicity (lower Kidera factor 4), lower energy, and higher strength and volume indices than CXCR3-negative naive cells. Naive CXCR3-negative and CXCR3-positive cells from the same donor showed similar TRBV-TRBJ usage, whereas memory cells showed distinct patterns.

Regarding this clonotype: Its cognate antigen has yet to be identified.

The CDR3, cysteine through phenylalanine, is 12 amino acids long. The protein alone is recorded here. In the germline V gene, CDR1 corresponds to MDHEN and CDR2 to SYDVKM. Instrument used: NextSeq 550. The Human TCR Profiling Kit (MiLaboratory) was used to make UMI-labeled 5' RACE TRB cDNA libraries. cDNA synthesis used the entire amount of extracted RNA, and PCR amplification then used the entire amount of cDNA produced. Libraries were prepared in parallel with an identical number of PCR cycles. The paper's data handling went like this. About 57,000 +/- 9,900 unique UMI-labeled TRB cDNA molecules per library were extracted with MIGEC and MiXCR, with at least two reads per UMI required. On average, each library contained approximately 40,000 +/- 10,000 functional in-frame TRB CDR3 nucleotide clonotypes without stop codons. Diversity metrics, including normalized Shannon-Wiener and Chao1, were computed in VDJtools after downsampling to 5000 UMI-labeled TRB molecules per sample. For the central five CDR3 residues, VDJtools calculated physicochemical properties weighted by clonotype size, namely interaction energy, strength, volume and Kidera factor 4. Each entry corresponds to one CDR3 protein sequence from reads that TCRdb reprocessed, and DNA is not given. What appears here as the V and J calls and clone size reflects TCRdb's work, not the paper's. The table for this sample shows some 130,000 distinct CDR3 sequences. Of the sample, 0.25% to 0.35% falls within the top ten clones.

For every CD8+ T cell subset, around 300,000 cells were flow-sorted straight into RLT lysis buffer, and each subset was sorted in triplicate. Naive CD8+ T cells were defined stringently as CD45RO-CCR7+CD27+CD95- to exclude memory contaminants. Peripheral blood mononuclear cells were isolated from buffy coats using standard density gradient centrifugation. Naive CXCR3-negative and CXCR3-positive CD8+ T cells were flow-sorted using a FACSAria III. Total RNA was extracted from sorted cells with an RNeasy Mini Kit. This clonotype was obtained from a human donor in good health. Some clones in this sample may be carry-over from other donors' samples. Source material: naive CXCR3- CD8+ T cells from blood. The cell subset or site label of this sample denotes: CD45RO-CCR7+CD27+CD95- naive CD8+ T cells lacking CXCR3 (TNR3-). In this chain, TRBV28 is recombined with TRBJ2-7. The CDR3 protein: CASSLRPYEQYF. Joined to the reference TRBV28 and TRBJ2-7 proteins, this CDR3 gives the full variable domain: DVKVTQSSRYLVKRTGEKVFLECVQDMDHENMFWYRQDPGLGLRLIYFSYDVKMKEKGDIPEGYSVSREKKERFSLILESASTNQTSMYLCASSLRPYEQYFGPGTRLTVT.